What follows are 5 T cell receptor beta chains derived from one specimen sequenced in a study of cytomegalovirus exposure and HLA in healthy donors. Researchers ran the PCR with 60 Vbeta and 13 Jbeta primers. Some clones are missing from TCRdb's copy, which holds only in-frame ones; the method was immunoSEQ multiplex PCR. This sample has over 200,000 clones; approximately 80% occur once, and the top ten carry about 0.6%. Sequencing used PBMCs. These receptors came from a woman aged 40 to 50 in good health and CMV-seronegative.

This clone was picked up a small number of times. In the same sample, other DNA sequences code for this CDR3. The chain is built from TRBV4-1 and TRBJ2-3, with 7 bases lining up with TRBD2. The germline V gene has CDR1 MGHRA and CDR2 YSYEKL. The V and J ends lost 0 bases and 3 bases, in that order; junction bases with no gene match: 9. The CDR3 contains 17 residues. The CDR3 sequence is CASSQDGAGVATDTQYF. The CDR3 coding sequence is TGCGCCAGCAGCCAAGATGGGGCGGGGGTGGCGACAGATACGCAGTATTTT.

This clone was picked up a small number of times. The CDR3 loop reads CASSSIWTVNEKLFF. The CDR3 coding sequence is TGTGCCAGCAGCTCCATATGGACAGTTAATGAAAAACTGTTTTTT. V and J are TRBV7-9 and TRBJ1-4; a possible D gene is TRBD1 (6 bases). From germline, CDR1 is SEHNR and CDR2 FQNEAQ (reference sequence). V was pared by 4 bases and J by 4 bases, with 13 bases between. The CDR3 sequence is 15 residues long.

The chain employs TRBV9 and TRBJ1-2; 7 bases line up with TRBD1. CDR3 length: 15 residues. Germline V lookup: CDR1 SGDLS, CDR2 YYNGEE. Trimming took 0 bases from V and 2 from J; bases not matched to a gene: 4. The CDR3 region is CASSVAGTVNYGYTF. The CDR3 DNA reads TGTGCCAGCAGCGTAGCCGGGACAGTGAACTATGGCTACACCTTC.

This clone has only a few counts. This chain links TRBV9 with TRBJ2-3; 13 positions agree with TRBD2. This CDR3 region has 16 residues. Germline V CDR1 and CDR2: SGDLS, YYNGEE. With V trimmed by 0 bases and J by 6 bases, 4 bases remained unmatched. This CDR3 reads CASSVDEGLAGDTQYF. The CDR3 DNA is TGTGCCAGCAGCGTAGATGAGGGACTAGCGGGGGATACGCAGTATTTT. The whole variable domain, filled in from reference TRBV9 and TRBJ2-3, reads DSGVTQTPKHLITATGQRVTLRCSPRSGDLSVYWYQQSLDQGLQFLIQYYNGEERAKGNILERFSAQQFPDLHSELNLSSLELGDSALYFCASSVDEGLAGDTQYFGPGTRLTVL.

The chain links TRBV7-9 to TRBJ2-1, with TRBD1 matching over 8 bases. CDR3 length equals 12 residues. CDR1 and CDR2 (germline): SEHNR, FQNEAQ (reference sequence). Trimming cost V 8 bases and J 9 bases; bases outside gene matches: 6. The CDR3 region is CASLTGDGEQFF. The CDR3 coding sequence is TGTGCCAGCTTGACAGGGGATGGTGAGCAGTTCTTC.